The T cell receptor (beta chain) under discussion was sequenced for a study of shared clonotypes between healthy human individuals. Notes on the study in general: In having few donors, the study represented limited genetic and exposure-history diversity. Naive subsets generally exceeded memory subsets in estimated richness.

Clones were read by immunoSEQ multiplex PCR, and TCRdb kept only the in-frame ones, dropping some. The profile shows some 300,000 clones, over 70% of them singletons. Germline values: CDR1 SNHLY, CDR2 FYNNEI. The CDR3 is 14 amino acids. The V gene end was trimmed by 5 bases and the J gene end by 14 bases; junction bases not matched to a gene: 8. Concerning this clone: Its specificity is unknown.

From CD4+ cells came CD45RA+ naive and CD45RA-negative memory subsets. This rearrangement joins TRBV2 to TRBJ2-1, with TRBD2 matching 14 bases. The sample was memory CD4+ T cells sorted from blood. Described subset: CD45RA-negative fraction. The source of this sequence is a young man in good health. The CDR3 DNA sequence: TGTGCCAGCAGTTTTGGACTAGCGGGAGGATCAGAGTTCTTC. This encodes CASSFGLAGGSEFF.